This T cell receptor beta chain was obtained from a study of T cells in tumors after PD-1 blockade. Deletions cut 5 bases from V and 4 bases from J, with 12 bases between. The CDR3 contains 14 residues. Looked up from germline, CDR1 is SGHVS and CDR2 is FNYEAQ. The protocol was immunoSEQ multiplex PCR, while the TCRdb copy is restricted to in-frame clones and leaves out a portion. The sample includes more than 12,000 clones, around 68% seen only once; the top ten take about 31%. Tumor biopsies came from the same primary tumor site before and after PD-1 blockade. Tumor or blood genomic DNA was sequenced, with inputs of roughly 600 ng to 6,004 ng.

The source of this sequence is a human donor with cutaneous squamous cell carcinoma. The rearrangement joins TRBV7-6 to TRBJ1-5; D uncertain. Material: tumor tissue, obtained after anti-PD-1 treatment. The CDR3 DNA follows: TGTGCCAGCAGCCAATCCGTCGGAAATCAGCCCCAGCATTTT. Protein: CASSQSVGNQPQHF.